This T cell receptor beta chain was recorded in a study of cytomegalovirus exposure and HLA in healthy donors. The study, taken as a whole, reports: Available immune exposure information covered CMV serostatus only.

Primers: 60 Vbeta forward and 13 Jbeta reverse. Per the original methods: The authors later counted approximately 80 million unique TCR beta chains, approximately 12 million of them shared. TCRdb's copy holds only in-frame clones and misses some; the assay was immunoSEQ multiplex PCR. V and J calls and clone size come straight from that table; D and trimming were deduced from the DNA. In the table there are about 110,000 clones, 70% to 85% of which are singletons. The CDR3 runs 13 residues. V lost 5 bases and J lost 4, with 11 bases in between. The germline gives CDR1 MNHEY, CDR2 SVGAGI. Comment on this clone: What it binds is unknown.

The TCR was taken from a boy between 10 and 17 years old in good health and CMV-seronegative. This sequence joins TRBV6-5 and TRBJ1-1, with unresolved D. The source material was PBMCs. This CDR3 is CASSPIRGTEAFF. Here the CDR3 DNA reads TGTGCCAGCAGTCCCATCCGGGGCACTGAAGCTTTCTTT.